Below are 13 T cell receptor beta chains sequenced from a single sample in a study of cytomegalovirus exposure and HLA in healthy donors. Use of 60 Vbeta and 13 Jbeta primers characterized the PCR. Produced via immunoSEQ multiplex PCR; TCRdb's table is partial and in-frame only. There are 70,000 to 95,000 clones in the sample; almost 85% occur only once, and roughly 5.3% lies in the top ten. Source material: PBMCs. These receptor sequences come from a woman between 18 and 29 years old in good health and CMV-seropositive.

The chain couples TRBV5-1 to TRBJ2-7, with 7 bases that match TRBD1. This CDR3 spans 15 amino acids. The germline V gene has CDR1 SGHRS and CDR2 YFSETQ. J lost 7 bases, V lost 4 bases, and 14 bases had no gene match. This CDR3 is CASSTGPGTALEQYF. CDR3 DNA: TGCGCCAGCAGCACCGGACCAGGGACAGCACTGGAGCAGTACTTC.

This chain links TRBV29-1 with TRBJ2-7; the match to TRBD1 covers 7 bases. The germline gives CDR1 SQVTM, CDR2 ANQGSEA. With V trimmed by 6 bases and J by 2 bases, 13 bases remained unmatched. This CDR3 comprises 15 residues. CDR3 coding DNA: TGCAGCGTCGAAATCTTCTTGGGGACAGCCTACGAGCAGTACTTC. This translates into CSVEIFLGTAYEQYF.

This chain uses TRBV5-1 with TRBJ1-3; D ambiguous. Trimming took off 4 bases at V and 0 bases at J, with 8 bases between the two ends. CDR1 is SGHRS, CDR2 YFSETQ, per germline. The CDR3 consists of 14 residues. CDR3 sequence (DNA): TGCGCCAGCAGCCCGAGCGGCTCTGGAAACACCATATATTTT. Translation gives CASSPSGSGNTIYF.

The chain joins TRBV6-5 to TRBJ2-7, with 10 bases that match TRBD1. CDR1 is MNHEY, CDR2 SVGAGI, per germline. V was pared by 7 bases and J by 4 bases, with 4 bases of the junction left unmatched. The CDR3 is 13 amino acids. The CDR3 region is CASKGQGFYEQYF. The CDR3 DNA reads TGTGCCAGCAAGGGACAGGGGTTTTACGAGCAGTACTTC.

This chain joins TRBV29-1 and TRBJ1-1; no clear D. From germline, CDR1 is SQVTM and CDR2 ANQGSEA. Trimming took 6 bases from V and 2 from J, leaving 10 bases between them. The CDR3 covers 12 residues. The CDR3 DNA sequence: TGCAGCGTGGGGAGCTACAACACTGAAGCTTTCTTT. Protein sequence: CSVGSYNTEAFF.

The CDR3 DNA sequence: TGTGCCAGCAGCTTAGTCCCTACAGGAGTCGATGGCTACACCTTC. As protein: CASSLVPTGVDGYTF. V and J are TRBV7-9 and TRBJ1-2, with D possibly being TRBD1 (5 bases). This CDR3 is built from 15 residues. The V end was cut by 1 base, the J end by 6 bases, with 15 bases between. Germline loops: CDR1 SEHNR, CDR2 FQNEAQ (reference sequence).

This rearrangement joins TRBV27 to TRBJ2-7; the D gene is possibly TRBD2 (5 bases). From germline, CDR1 is MNHEY and CDR2 SMNVEV (reference sequence). Between the trimmed V and J ends, which lost 6 bases and 3 bases, there was a span of 18 bases. This CDR3 contains 15 residues. CDR3 protein: CASSLRPGLNYEQYF. Here the CDR3 DNA reads TGTGCCAGCAGCCTCAGGCCCGGACTCAACTACGAGCAGTACTTC.

This chain connects TRBV5-6 to TRBJ2-5, with 8 bases matching TRBD2. Trimming took 2 bases from V and 2 from J; bases not matched to a gene: 8. CDR3 size: 16 residues. Germline V CDR1 and CDR2: SGHDT, YYEEEE. The CDR3, as DNA: TGTGCCAGCAGCTTCCTAGGCGGGGGGCTGCAAGAGACCCAGTACTTC. Translating gives CASSFLGGGLQETQYF.

The V gene is TRBV5-1, the J gene TRBJ2-5; TRBD1 might be the D (6 bases). This CDR3 comprises 16 residues. V lost 2 bases and J 5 bases, leaving 19 bases between the germline ends. CDR1 SGHRS and CDR2 YFSETQ come from the germline V gene. In DNA form, the CDR3 reads TGCGCCAGCAGCTTCCCCCGGGACAACTGGCAGGAGACCCAGTACTTC. Protein product: CASSFPRDNWQETQYF.

This chain joins TRBV9 and TRBJ2-5; 8 bases agree with TRBD2. CDR1 is SGDLS, CDR2 YYNGEE, per germline. Trimming cost V 0 bases and J 3 bases; bases outside gene matches: 4. The CDR3 totals 15 residues. This CDR3 is CASSVAGGVEETQYF. The CDR3 DNA sequence: TGTGCCAGCAGCGTAGCGGGAGGGGTGGAAGAGACCCAGTACTTC.

The chain combines TRBV6-5 with TRBJ2-3; weak D call: TRBD2 (6 bases). Germline values: CDR1 MNHEY, CDR2 SVGAGI. This CDR3 contains 14 residues. The ends were cut back, 4 bases at V and 0 bases at J, with 8 bases in the middle. CDR3 sequence (DNA): TGTGCCAGCAGTTCCAGCGGGAGCACAGATACGCAGTATTTT. Translating it yields CASSSSGSTDTQYF.

The J gene is TRBJ1-2, the V gene TRBV4-1, with unresolved D. The CDR3 extends over 14 amino acids. From germline, CDR1 is MGHRA and CDR2 YSYEKL. V lost 1 base and J 4 bases, leaving 10 bases between the germline ends. CDR3 region: CASSQVQATYGYTF. The CDR3, as DNA: TGCGCCAGCAGCCAAGTTCAGGCAACCTATGGCTACACCTTC.

This chain connects TRBV2 to TRBJ2-7, with a possible D match to TRBD2 (6 bases). The V end lost 10 bases, the J end lost 3 bases, and 31 bases lay between the germline ends. CDR1 and CDR2 from the germline V gene are SNHLY and FYNNEI. CDR3 size: 18 residues. CDR3 in amino acids: CATSRSPMNRLGVYEQYF. CDR3 DNA sequence: TGTGCCACGTCCCGCTCCCCGATGAACAGACTAGGAGTCTACGAGCAGTACTTC.